This is a list of T cell receptor beta chains from one sample in a study of PD-1 blockade in classical Hodgkin lymphoma. This table comes from immunoSEQ multiplex PCR, and its TCRdb copy is limited to in-frame clones, with some not included. The sample records under 35,000 clones, more than 80% being singletons. The sample was CD4+ T cells from blood. The receptors here all came from a human donor with classical Hodgkin lymphoma. Both conserved end residues are part of each CDR3. A D gene is named only where the DNA matches it firmly. Clone size is given for some rows only: seen once, a few or many times, or a class if the clone is expanded.

j_gene	abundance	v_gene	d_gene	CDR3aa	CDR3nt
TRBJ2-7	.	TRBV28	.	CASTKGGTPGTYEQYF	TGTGCCAGCACAAAGGGTGGCACACCGGGGACCTACGAGCAGTACTTC
TRBJ2-6	.	TRBV5-1	.	CASSKRTGSISGANVLTF	TGCGCCAGCAGTAAGCGGACCGGTTCCATCTCTGGGGCCAACGTCCTGACTTTC
TRBJ2-1	.	TRBV5-1	.	CASSLRPGPQFRFF	TGCGCCAGCAGCTTAAGACCGGGACCCCAATTCCGATTCTTC
TRBJ2-6	.	TRBV7-2	.	CASTRYRGGANVLTF	TGTGCCAGCACCCGATACCGAGGAGGGGCCAACGTCCTGACTTTC
TRBJ1-2	.	TRBV28	.	CASSEEGRYGYTF	TGTGCCAGCAGCGAGGAGGGGAGGTATGGCTACACCTTC
TRBJ2-5	.	TRBV6-5	.	CASGKLASQYF	TGTGCCAGCGGCAAACTGGCGTCCCAGTACTTC
TRBJ2-4	.	TRBV18	TRBD2	CASSPGTSGSLNIQYF	TGTGCCAGCTCCCCGGGGACTAGCGGGAGCCTAAACATTCAGTACTTC
TRBJ1-1	.	TRBV5-8	.	CASSLGGFGTEAFF	TGTGCCAGCAGCTTGGGAGGTTTTGGCACTGAAGCTTTCTTT
TRBJ2-2	.	TRBV9	.	CASSVGISAGELFF	TGTGCCAGCAGCGTAGGGATTTCGGCCGGGGAGCTGTTTTTT
TRBJ1-1	.	TRBV18	.	CASSPYPKRSGTEAFF	TGTGCCAGCTCACCCTATCCGAAAAGATCGGGCACTGAAGCTTTCTTT
TRBJ2-1	once	TRBV18	TRBD1	CASSEGQGPYNEQFF	TGTGCCAGCTCAGAGGGACAGGGCCCTTACAATGAGCAGTTCTTC
TRBJ2-3	.	TRBV10-2	.	CATGGPTDTQYF	TGCGCAACCGGGGGTCCTACAGATACGCAGTATTTT
TRBJ2-5	.	TRBV7-8	TRBD1	CASSPRARGKETQYF	TGTGCCAGCAGCCCTAGAGCCAGGGGGAAAGAGACCCAGTACTTC
TRBJ1-1	few	TRBV11-2	TRBD1	CASSLFGTGGTEAFF	TGTGCCAGCAGCTTATTCGGGACAGGGGGCACTGAAGCTTTCTTT
TRBJ1-1	few	TRBV7-8	.	CASSLDANTEAFF	TGTGCCAGCAGCTTAGATGCGAACACTGAAGCTTTCTTT
TRBJ2-7	.	TRBV11-3	.	CASSLESGSSEQYF	TGTGCCAGCAGCTTAGAGTCGGGGTCATCCGAGCAGTACTTC
TRBJ2-2	.	TRBV29-1	TRBD1	CSVTGTGVTGELFF	TGCAGCGTTACCGGGACAGGGGTTACCGGGGAGCTGTTTTTT
TRBJ2-7	.	TRBV28	.	CATNPPGGRYEQYF	TGTGCCACCAATCCCCCCGGGGGCCGGTACGAGCAGTACTTC
TRBJ1-1	.	TRBV6-1	.	CASSRENTEAFF	TGTGCCAGCAGCAGGGAGAACACTGAAGCTTTCTTT
TRBJ2-7	few	TRBV6-5	TRBD1	CASRQDRGVGEQYF	TGTGCCAGCAGACAAGACAGGGGCGTGGGCGAGCAGTACTTC
TRBJ2-7	.	TRBV15	TRBD2	CATSSQILGGAEQYF	TGTGCCACCAGCAGCCAAATTCTGGGAGGGGCCGAGCAGTACTTC
TRBJ2-7	.	TRBV11-2	TRBD1	CASSGTGSYEQYF	TGTGCCAGCAGCGGGACAGGGAGTTACGAGCAGTACTTC
TRBJ2-3	.	TRBV5-1	.	CASSQTPLTPTDTQYF	TGCGCCAGCAGCCAAACGCCACTTACTCCCACAGATACGCAGTATTTT
TRBJ1-5	.	TRBV15	.	CATSRGGNQPQHF	TGTGCCACCAGCAGAGGGGGTAATCAGCCCCAGCATTTT
TRBJ2-1	once	TRBV4-3	TRBD2	CASSRRLADNEQFF	TGCGCCAGCAGCCGACGACTAGCCGACAATGAGCAGTTCTTC
TRBJ1-5	.	TRBV7-8	.	CASSDSSNQPQHF	TGTGCCAGCAGTGACAGTAGCAATCAGCCCCAGCATTTT
TRBJ1-1	once	TRBV6-5	.	CASSYGRRGTEAFF	TGTGCCAGCAGTTACGGTCGACGGGGAACTGAAGCTTTCTTT
TRBJ2-1	.	TRBV29-1	.	CSVPFSEAYNEQFF	TGCAGCGTCCCCTTTAGCGAGGCCTACAATGAGCAGTTCTTC
TRBJ2-7	.	TRBV7-8	TRBD2	CASSLAAATYEQYF	TGTGCCAGCAGTCTAGCGGCAGCTACCTACGAGCAGTACTTC
TRBJ2-1	once	TRBV5-4	TRBD2	CASSTNLAGDLDEQFF	TGTGCCAGCAGCACCAATCTAGCGGGAGATTTGGATGAGCAGTTCTTC
TRBJ1-2	.	TRBV10-3	.	CAISESKDSGGYGYTF	TGTGCCATCAGTGAGTCAAAAGACTCCGGAGGATATGGCTACACCTTC
TRBJ2-1	once	TRBV27	TRBD2	CASSAGTGKGLAGGGEQFF	TGTGCCAGCAGTGCCGGGACAGGGAAGGGGCTAGCGGGAGGCGGTGAGCAGTTCTTC
TRBJ2-5	.	TRBV28	.	CASSTAGTGIGGGQYF	TGTGCCAGCAGTACCGCCGGGACGGGAATAGGCGGAGGCCAGTACTTC
TRBJ2-7	.	TRBV6-1	TRBD2	CASTPFRDYSYEQYF	TGTGCCAGCACCCCCTTCAGGGACTACTCCTACGAGCAGTACTTC
TRBJ2-1	.	TRBV10-3	.	CASGTIGGEQFF	TGTGCCAGCGGGACCATCGGAGGGGAGCAGTTCTTC
TRBJ1-4	.	TRBV9	TRBD1	CASSVGGGLANEKLFF	TGTGCCAGCAGCGTAGGAGGGGGCTTAGCTAATGAAAAACTGTTTTTT
TRBJ1-1	.	TRBV28	.	CASHFQNTEAFF	TGTGCCAGCCATTTCCAGAACACTGAAGCTTTCTTT
TRBJ2-4	.	TRBV19	.	CASSMGRDHKNIQYF	TGTGCCAGTAGTATGGGGCGGGACCACAAAAACATTCAGTACTTC
TRBJ2-2	.	TRBV10-3	.	CAIRWRDTGELFF	TGTGCCATCAGATGGAGGGACACCGGGGAGCTGTTTTTT
TRBJ2-1	.	TRBV2	TRBD1	CASSYRGFDNEQFF	TGTGCCAGCAGTTACAGGGGGTTTGACAATGAGCAGTTCTTC
TRBJ2-7	.	TRBV11-2	.	CASSLYYEQYF	TGTGCCAGCAGCTTATACTACGAGCAGTACTTC
TRBJ1-3	.	TRBV7-2	TRBD1	CASSFSGQGAGNTIYF	TGTGCCAGCAGCTTTTCCGGACAGGGAGCTGGAAACACCATATATTTT
TRBJ1-3	.	TRBV5-1	TRBD1	CASSDDRGTGNTIYF	TGCGCCAGCAGCGATGACAGGGGAACAGGAAACACCATATATTTT
TRBJ1-1	.	TRBV5-1	TRBD1	CASSPRTGALNTEAFF	TGCGCCAGCAGCCCTAGGACAGGGGCGTTGAACACTGAAGCTTTCTTT
TRBJ2-7	.	TRBV27	.	CASTSLGTGSFYEQYF	TGTGCCAGCACCTCTTTGGGTACAGGGAGTTTCTACGAGCAGTACTTC